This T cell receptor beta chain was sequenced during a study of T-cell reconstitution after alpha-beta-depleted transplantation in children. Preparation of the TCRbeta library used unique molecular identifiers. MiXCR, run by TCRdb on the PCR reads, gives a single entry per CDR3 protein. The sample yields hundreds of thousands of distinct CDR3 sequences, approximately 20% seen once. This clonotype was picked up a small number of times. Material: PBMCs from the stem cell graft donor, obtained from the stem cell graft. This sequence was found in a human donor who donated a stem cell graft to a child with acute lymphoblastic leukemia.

CDR3 loop: CSVEGEDSSSYNEQFF. In DNA form, the CDR3 reads TGCAGCGTTGAAGGGGAGGACTCGAGCTCCTACAATGAGCAGTTCTTC. The rearrangement links TRBV29-1 to TRBJ2-1, with a possible D match to TRBD2 (6 bases). The CDR3 is 16 amino acids. V lost 1 base and J 0 bases, leaving 13 bases between the germline ends. The germline V gene has CDR1 SQVTM and CDR2 ANQGSEA.